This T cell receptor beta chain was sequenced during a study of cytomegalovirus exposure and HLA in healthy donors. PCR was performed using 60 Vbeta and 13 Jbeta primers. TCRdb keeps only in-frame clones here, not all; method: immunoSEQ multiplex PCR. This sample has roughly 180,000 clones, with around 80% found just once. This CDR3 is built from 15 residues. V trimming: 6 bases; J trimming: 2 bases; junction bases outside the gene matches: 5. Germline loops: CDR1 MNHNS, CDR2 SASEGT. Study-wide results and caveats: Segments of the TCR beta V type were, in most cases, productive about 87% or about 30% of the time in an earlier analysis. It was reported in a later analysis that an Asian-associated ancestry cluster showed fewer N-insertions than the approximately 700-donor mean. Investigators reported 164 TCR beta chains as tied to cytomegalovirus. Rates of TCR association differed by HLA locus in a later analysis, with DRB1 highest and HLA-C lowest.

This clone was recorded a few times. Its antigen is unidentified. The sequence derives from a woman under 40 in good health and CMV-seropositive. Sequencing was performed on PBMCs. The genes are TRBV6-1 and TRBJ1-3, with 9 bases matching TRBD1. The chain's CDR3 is CASRRTGEAGNTIYF. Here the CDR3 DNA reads TGTGCCAGCAGAAGGACAGGGGAGGCTGGAAACACCATATATTTT.